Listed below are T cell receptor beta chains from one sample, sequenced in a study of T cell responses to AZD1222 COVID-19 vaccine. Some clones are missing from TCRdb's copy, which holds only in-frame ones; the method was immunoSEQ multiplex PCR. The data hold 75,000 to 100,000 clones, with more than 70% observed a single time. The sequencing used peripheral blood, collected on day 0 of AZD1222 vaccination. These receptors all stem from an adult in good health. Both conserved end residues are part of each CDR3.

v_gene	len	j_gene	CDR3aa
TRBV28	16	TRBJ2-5	CASSFLAGGGQETQYF
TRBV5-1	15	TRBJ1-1	CASSPVPGTNTEAFF
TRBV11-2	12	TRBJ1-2	CASTGQGSGYTF
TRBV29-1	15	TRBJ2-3	CSVSTLQQLTDTQYF
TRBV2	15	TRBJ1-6	CASSAWQGNNSPLHF
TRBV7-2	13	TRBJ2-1	CASSLTRDNEQFF
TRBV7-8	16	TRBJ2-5	CASSLAPLGFQETQYF
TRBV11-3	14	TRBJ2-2	CASRGQGGAGELFF
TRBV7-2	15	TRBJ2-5	CASSFHAGTRETQYF
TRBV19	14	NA	CASSVTGFRETQYF
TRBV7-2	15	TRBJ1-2	CASSFPLDRADGYTF
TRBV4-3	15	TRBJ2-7	CASSQDRDSSDEQYF
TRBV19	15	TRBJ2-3	CASSRERGGLDTQYF
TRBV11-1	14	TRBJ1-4	CASSLERWGEKLFF
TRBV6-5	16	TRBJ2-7	CASSYSSMGQTYEQYF
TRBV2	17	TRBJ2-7	CASSAGTGHSSSYEQYF